The 3 T cell receptor beta chains listed next were all sequenced from one sample in a study of shared clonotypes between healthy human individuals. Libraries were prepared by immunoSEQ multiplex PCR; TCRdb keeps only in-frame clonotypes and omits some of them. The data show more than 900,000 clones, roughly 74% seen once. Sequences were obtained from memory CD4+ T cells from PBMCs. Subset described: CD45RA-negative fraction. The source of these receptors is a man between 18 and 29 years old in good health. Some clones in this sample may be carry-over from other donors' samples.

This chain connects TRBV15 to TRBJ2-7; tentatively, D is TRBD1 (6 bases). This CDR3 has 13 amino acids. Trimming stripped 3 bases from V and 4 bases from J, with 10 bases between. Germline V gene lookup returns CDR1 LNHNV and CDR2 YYDKDF (reference sequence). The CDR3 loop is CATSRGALYEQYF. In DNA form, the CDR3 reads TGTGCCACCAGCAGGGGGGCTCTGTACGAGCAGTACTTC.

V usage is TRBV20-1 and J usage is TRBJ1-1; D remains unclear. The germline V and J ends were trimmed by 1 base and 11 bases, with 5 bases remaining between them. The CDR3 contains 9 residues. The germline V gene has CDR1 DFQATT and CDR2 SNEGSKA (reference sequence). This CDR3 is CSARVGAFF. The CDR3 nucleotides are TGCAGTGCTAGAGTGGGTGCTTTCTTT.

The V and J genes are TRBV7-2 and TRBJ2-5; D might be TRBD2 (6 bases). The V and J ends lost 2 bases and 1 base respectively, with 14 bases between them. CDR3 length: 16 amino acids. Per germline, CDR1 SGHTA and CDR2 FQGNSA. In DNA form, the CDR3 reads TGTGCCAGCAGCTTATACGGAGGGCCTGCCCAAGAGACCCAGTACTTC. Amino acid sequence: CASSLYGGPAQETQYF.